One and the same sample provided the 20 T cell receptor beta chains below, sequenced in a study of T cell clones after liver transplantation. The table came from immunoSEQ multiplex PCR; TCRdb's copy has only in-frame clones and leaves some out. The table lists 80,000 or so clones, 80% to 85% of them singletons. The sample was CD4+ T cells from blood, taken around 45 months after liver transplant. These receptors all come from a human patient who received a liver transplant. The graft donor may have given rise to some T cells.

V gene TRBV10-2 combines with J gene TRBJ2-2; D remains ambiguous. From germline, CDR1 is WSHSY and CDR2 SAAADI. V was pared by 5 bases and J by 4 bases, with 17 bases between. The CDR3 is 16 amino acids. The CDR3 region has the DNA TGCGCCAGCAGTAGCCCAGCTCAAGGGATCACCGGGGAGCTGTTTTTT. It specifies CASSSPAQGITGELFF.

The count of this clone is one. The chain has TRBV5-1 and TRBJ1-1; D gene ambiguous. This CDR3 has 13 amino acids. The V gene lost 4 bases and the J gene lost 0 bases, with 7 bases spanning the gap. CDR1 is SGHRS and CDR2 is YFSETQ in the germline V gene. CDR3 protein: CASSLQMNTEAFF. CDR3 in DNA: TGCGCCAGCAGCCTCCAGATGAACACTGAAGCTTTCTTT. The whole variable domain, remainder taken from reference TRBV5-1 and TRBJ1-1, is KAGVTQTPRYLIKTRGQQVTLSCSPISGHRSVSWYQQTPGQGLQFLFEYFSETQRNKGNFPGRFSGRQFSNSRSEMNVSTLELGDSALYLCASSLQMNTEAFFGQGTRLTVV.

The chain uses TRBV6-1 and TRBJ2-7; D is possibly TRBD1 or TRBD2 (5 bases each). Trimming shortened V by 10 bases and J by 2 bases, and 21 bases separated the two germline ends. CDR3 size: 15 residues. The germline gives CDR1 MNHNS, CDR2 SASEGT. The CDR3 DNA is TGTGCCACCTATGACCTGGGACGGAGGCCCTACGAGCAGTACTTC. Translating gives CATYDLGRRPYEQYF.

V gene TRBV5-1 combines with J gene TRBJ1-1; D remains unclear. There are 13 residues in the CDR3. Deletions cut 1 base from V and 6 bases from J, with 10 bases between. The germline CDR1 and CDR2 sequences are SGHRS and YFSETQ. CDR3 protein: CASSLHPMPEAFF. The CDR3 DNA reads as TGCGCCAGCAGCTTGCACCCGATGCCTGAAGCTTTCTTT. Full variable domain (rest looked up from reference TRBV5-1 and TRBJ1-1): KAGVTQTPRYLIKTRGQQVTLSCSPISGHRSVSWYQQTPGQGLQFLFEYFSETQRNKGNFPGRFSGRQFSNSRSEMNVSTLELGDSALYLCASSLHPMPEAFFGQGTRLTVV.

The chain carries TRBV18 and TRBJ2-7, with 8 bases lining up with TRBD1. CDR3 size: 15 residues. The junction had 9 bases not matched to a gene; V was cut back by 2 bases and J by 6 bases. From germline, CDR1 is KGHSH and CDR2 LQKENI. The CDR3 loop is CASSPGQGNSGEQYF. The CDR3 nucleotides are TGTGCCAGCTCACCAGGACAGGGTAATTCCGGCGAGCAGTACTTC.

J is TRBJ2-7 and V is TRBV9; D may match TRBD1 or TRBD2 (5 bases each). Germline CDR1 SGDLS, CDR2 YYNGEE. CDR3 size: 15 residues. The ends were cut back, 0 bases at V and 3 bases at J, with 13 bases in the middle. The CDR3 region has the DNA TGTGCCAGCAGCGTAGATGGGGGACCCCGCTACGAGCAGTACTTC. Translating gives CASSVDGGPRYEQYF.

Concerning this clone itself: The sample has other DNA sequences that encode this CDR3 too. The rearrangement uses TRBV2 and TRBJ2-7, with TRBD1 as a possible D gene (5 bases). Trimming took 3 bases from V and 4 from J, leaving 7 bases between them. The CDR3 contains 12 residues. The germline V gene has CDR1 SNHLY and CDR2 FYNNEI. CDR3 residues: CASSDRGYEQYF. The CDR3 coding sequence is TGTGCCAGCAGTGATAGGGGTTACGAGCAGTACTTC.

The rearrangement joins TRBV6-1 to TRBJ1-1; D not certain. The CDR3 is 12 amino acids. The V gene's germline CDR1 is MNHNS and CDR2 SASEGT. The V gene lost 9 bases and the J gene lost 2 bases, with 10 bases spanning the gap. CDR3 nucleotide sequence: TGTGCCAGTGAAGACGGAAACACTGAAGCTTTCTTT. Translated: CASEDGNTEAFF.

The sample holds a few counts of this clone. V usage is TRBV19 and J usage is TRBJ1-2, with 7 bases fitting TRBD1. V lost 6 bases, J lost 8 bases, and 9 bases stayed unmatched. The CDR3 runs to 13 residues. Germline-derived CDR1 and CDR2 are LNHDA and SQIVND (reference sequence). CDR3 DNA sequence: TGTGCCAGTAGCTTACGACAGGGAGGAGGCTACACCTTC. It codes for CASSLRQGGGYTF. The variable domain in full, completed from reference TRBV19 and TRBJ1-2, reads DGGITQSPKYLFRKEGQNVTLSCEQNLNHDAMYWYRQDPGQGLRLIYYSQIVNDFQKGDIAEGYSVSREKKESFPLTVTSAQKNPTAFYLCASSLRQGGGYTFGSGTRLTVV.

This sequence joins TRBV4-1 and TRBJ2-5; D is unresolved. Trimming removed 1 base at V and 7 bases at J, with 16 bases between. CDR3 length: 15 residues. Germline CDR1 and CDR2: MGHRA and YSYEKL. The CDR3 nucleotides read TGCGCCAGCAGCCAAGTGCCCGTTCAACCAGGGACCCAGTACTTC. This gives the protein CASSQVPVQPGTQYF.

This clone was counted a few times. The V and J genes are TRBV6-1 and TRBJ2-7, with a weak D call TRBD1 (5 bases). Germline CDR1 is MNHNS and CDR2 is SASEGT. The CDR3 is 11 residues long. V shed 6 bases and J shed 7 bases, with 10 bases lying between them. CDR3 in amino acids: CASRGRPEQYF. CDR3 bases: TGTGCCAGCAGGGGGCGTCCTGAGCAGTACTTC.

The chain carries TRBV12-1 and TRBJ2-1; TRBD2 reflects the table's D call only, with no check against the DNA. TRBV12-1 counts as a pseudogene. The CDR3 is 19 residues long. For the CDR3, the DNA is TGTGCCAGCAGCACCGCGCTAGCGGGATTTACGTTAGCCTACAATGAGCAGTTCTTC. This translates into CASSTALAGFTLAYNEQFF.

The CDR3: CASSLSPAKADTQYF. In DNA, the CDR3 is TGTGCCAGCAGTTTATCCCCGGCTAAAGCAGATACGCAGTATTTT. The chain links TRBV28 to TRBJ2-3; no clear D. V lost 1 base and J 4 bases, leaving 12 bases between the germline ends. This CDR3 contains 15 residues. Germline loops: CDR1 MDHEN, CDR2 SYDVKM.

This clone has a handful of counts. The CDR3 DNA sequence: TGTGCCAGCAGCGTAGGGCTAGGGCGGGTTGGCTACACCTTC. Protein product: CASSVGLGRVGYTF. The chain has TRBV9 and TRBJ1-2, with D hard to call. Trimming shortened V by 0 bases and J by 7 bases, and 13 bases separated the two germline ends. There are 14 residues in the CDR3. Germline V gene data show CDR1 as SGDLS and CDR2 as YYNGEE.

The chain carries TRBV12-5 and TRBJ2-4; 8 nucleotides line up with TRBD1. The ends lost 1 base at V and 5 bases at J; junction bases unmatched: 7. The CDR3 runs 16 residues. Germline V gene data show CDR1 as LGHNT and CDR2 as FRNRAP. This CDR3 is CASGLGHTGGQNIQYF. The CDR3 bases are TGTGCTAGTGGTTTGGGACATACAGGGGGACAAAACATTCAGTACTTC.

This sequence joins TRBV10-3 and TRBJ1-2; TRBD1 might be the D (6 bases). The CDR3 loop spans 14 amino acids. Germline loops: CDR1 ENHRY, CDR2 SYGVKD. With 0 bases removed from V and 2 bases from J, the gap between germline ends came to 7 bases. The chain's CDR3 is CAISESQGNYGYTF. The DNA of the CDR3 is TGTGCCATCAGTGAGTCTCAGGGGAACTATGGCTACACCTTC.

The chain recombines TRBV11-1 with TRBJ1-1; tentatively, D is TRBD1 (5 bases). This CDR3 comprises 14 residues. The germline V gene has CDR1 SGHAT and CDR2 FQDESV (reference sequence). V lost 5 bases, J lost 3 bases, and 13 bases lay in between. The CDR3 spells CASSVDPGDTEAFF. The CDR3 coding sequence is TGTGCCAGCAGCGTCGACCCGGGGGACACTGAAGCTTTCTTT.

This chain connects TRBV28 to TRBJ1-3; maybe TRBD1 (5 bases). Germline V gene sequence: CDR1 MDHEN, CDR2 SYDVKM. The CDR3 consists of 14 residues. V was shortened by 6 bases and J by 1 base, with 10 bases between the two germline ends. The CDR3 DNA reads as TGTGCCAGCAGGACCCCAGGGTCTGGAAACACCATATATTTT. Amino acids: CASRTPGSGNTIYF.

The chain carries TRBV7-2 and TRBJ2-5; TRBD2 is a possible D gene (6 bases). V lost 5 bases to trimming and J lost 7 bases, with 23 bases between them. In germline, CDR1 is SGHTA, CDR2 FQGNSA. CDR3 length equals 16 residues. The CDR3 bases are TGTGCCAGCAGCCCGGGGCCAGGAGGGGCGTTAGGGACCCAGTACTTC. It specifies CASSPGPGGALGTQYF.

The chain uses TRBV4-1 and TRBJ2-5; D remains ambiguous. Germline V lookup: CDR1 MGHRA, CDR2 YSYEKL. The CDR3 totals 15 residues. Trimming removed 1 base from V and 1 base from J, with 10 bases in between. CDR3 amino acids: CASSQGSVTQETQYF. CDR3 bases: TGCGCCAGCAGCCAAGGTTCGGTTACCCAAGAGACCCAGTACTTC.